Listed here are 18 T cell receptor beta chains from one sample, sequenced in a study of naive and memory T cell subsets. Both TRBC1 and TRBC2 were covered by a beta constant-region primer of two equimolar oligonucleotides. Four rounds of PCR amplified the ligated cDNA using nested alpha and beta constant-region primers plus SP2. One entry per CDR3 protein, called by TCRdb with MiXCR from the UMI-ligation and nested PCR reads. The sample holds about 23,000 distinct CDR3 sequences, approximately 10% seen once. The sample taken for sequencing was central memory CD8+ T cells from blood. These receptors all stem from a human donor in good health.

The table lists this clonotype with a few counts. The rearrangement joins TRBV19 to TRBJ1-1, with D uncertain. CDR1 is LNHDA and CDR2 is SQIVND in the germline V gene (reference sequence). V was clipped by 7 bases and J by 3 bases, with 12 bases between them. The CDR3 has 13 residues. The CDR3 loop reads CASTTDWDTEAFF. In DNA, the CDR3 is TGTGCCAGTACCACAGACTGGGACACTGAAGCTTTCTTT.

The chain couples TRBV5-4 to TRBJ2-3; possible D gene TRBD1, 6 bases. Trimming stripped 6 bases from V and 6 bases from J, with 17 bases between. CDR1 is SGHNT, CDR2 YYREEE, per germline (reference sequence). The CDR3 is 14 amino acids. The CDR3 spells CASTSTGPTDTQYF. The CDR3 nucleotides are TGTGCCAGCACTTCGACAGGTCCGACCGATACGCAGTATTTT.

This clonotype was detected a few times. The chain joins TRBV19 to TRBJ2-1, with D perhaps matching TRBD2 (6 bases). CDR1 and CDR2 from the germline V gene are LNHDA and SQIVND (reference sequence). V was cut by 4 bases and J by 6 bases, with 13 bases left in between. This CDR3 has 14 amino acids. The CDR3: CASSTGRESNEQFF. CDR3 nucleotide sequence: TGTGCCAGTAGTACCGGCCGGGAGTCCAATGAGCAGTTCTTC. The full variable domain, rest sourced from reference TRBV19 and TRBJ2-1, is DGGITQSPKYLFRKEGQNVTLSCEQNLNHDAMYWYRQDPGQGLRLIYYSQIVNDFQKGDIAEGYSVSREKKESFPLTVTSAQKNPTAFYLCASSTGRESNEQFFGPGTRLTVL.

This clonotype has just a few counts. The chain carries TRBV7-2 and TRBJ1-1, with a tentative D call TRBD1 (5 bases). CDR3 size: 12 residues. The germline V gene has CDR1 SGHTA and CDR2 FQGNSA. V was pared by 4 bases and J by 6 bases, with 9 bases between. The CDR3: CASSWGTAEAFF. CDR3 coding DNA: TGTGCCAGCAGCTGGGGCACGGCTGAAGCTTTCTTT.

This clonotype was found a few times. The rearrangement uses TRBV6-1 and TRBJ2-7, with 10 positions matching TRBD1. Trimming removed 6 bases from V and 4 bases from J; junction bases left unmatched: 6. The CDR3 sequence is 14 residues long. Germline CDR1 and CDR2: MNHNS and SASEGT. For the CDR3, the DNA is TGTGCCAGCAGCCAGGGACAGGGGATTTACGAGCAGTACTTC. Translating gives CASSQGQGIYEQYF.

Ten or more counts support this clonotype. The chain employs TRBV11-3 and TRBJ2-2; D uncertain. Germline V gene lookup returns CDR1 SGHNT and CDR2 YENEEA. V lost 5 bases to trimming and J lost 0 bases, with 1 base between them. The CDR3 extends over 12 amino acids. The CDR3 DNA reads TGTGCCAGCAGCCCGAACACCGGGGAGCTGTTTTTT. Protein: CASSPNTGELFF.

This clonotype turned up a few times. V is TRBV6-1 and J is TRBJ2-7; the match to TRBD1 covers 8 bases. The germline V gene encodes CDR1 MNHNS and CDR2 SASEGT. The junction had 6 bases not matched to a gene; V was cut back by 5 bases and J by 3 bases. This CDR3 contains 14 residues. CDR3 bases: TGTGCCAGCAGTTTCCGGACAGGGAGCTACGAGCAGTACTTC. Protein: CASSFRTGSYEQYF.

This clonotype was seen only a few times. This chain uses TRBV18 with TRBJ2-1, with D perhaps TRBD1 or TRBD2 (5 bases each). The CDR3 length is 17 residues. The germline V gene has CDR1 KGHSH and CDR2 LQKENI. V lost 3 bases to trimming and J lost 8 bases, with 23 bases between them. CDR3 in amino acids: CASSPAGEWGYRDEQFF. DNA for the CDR3: TGTGCCAGCTCACCGGCCGGGGAATGGGGCTATAGGGATGAGCAGTTCTTC. The variable domain in full, completed from reference TRBV18 and TRBJ2-1, reads NAGVMQNPRHLVRRRGQEARLRCSPMKGHSHVYWYRQLPEEGLKFMVYLQKENIIDESGMPKERFSAEFPKEGPSILRIQQVVRGDSAAYFCASSPAGEWGYRDEQFFGPGTRLTVL.

The chain carries TRBV28 and TRBJ2-1; TRBD1 matches at 9 bases. The V gene's germline CDR1 is MDHEN and CDR2 SYDVKM. This CDR3 spans 22 amino acids. V lost 6 bases to trimming and J lost 4 bases; unmatched junction nucleotides: 28. CDR3 residues: CASSPIPLTMDRGAWSYNEQFF. The CDR3 bases are TGTGCCAGCAGCCCAATCCCCCTGACAATGGACAGGGGTGCGTGGAGTTACAATGAGCAGTTCTTC.

This clonotype was seen repeatedly, ten times or more. V and J are TRBV2 and TRBJ2-7; unclear D gene. V shed 1 base and J shed 2 bases, with 12 bases lying between them. The germline CDR1 and CDR2 sequences are SNHLY and FYNNEI. The CDR3 spans 15 residues. This CDR3 reads CASSEVGNGAYEQYF. In DNA form, the CDR3 reads TGTGCCAGCAGTGAAGTGGGGAACGGCGCCTACGAGCAGTACTTC.

This clonotype was seen at least ten times. V is TRBV28 and J is TRBJ2-6, with D maybe TRBD1 (5 bases). The length of the CDR3 is 20 residues. Trimming removed 6 bases at V and 0 bases at J, with 24 bases between. Germline V gene data show CDR1 as MDHEN and CDR2 as SYDVKM. CDR3 residues: CASSRYPLTVESSGANVLTF. The CDR3 DNA follows: TGTGCCAGCAGCCGCTACCCATTGACAGTGGAGAGCTCTGGGGCCAACGTCCTGACTTTC.

CDR3 sequence (DNA): TGCAGCGTTTCAGGCCCTTCTGGAAACACCATATATTTT. It yields the protein CSVSGPSGNTIYF. V and J are TRBV29-1 and TRBJ1-3; no reliable D call. V gave up 5 bases and J gave up 1 base, with 9 bases separating them. There are 13 residues in the CDR3. Germline CDR1 and CDR2: SQVTM and ANQGSEA.

At least ten counts were recorded for this clonotype. The chain carries TRBV18 and TRBJ2-5; 8 bases agree with TRBD1. After removal of 3 bases from V and 2 bases from J, the junction contained 11 bases not matched to a gene. Germline CDR1 is KGHSH and CDR2 is LQKENI. CDR3 size: 17 residues. Written as DNA, the CDR3 is TGTGCCAGCTCACCGAGACAGGGGAGGCCAGATCAAGAGACCCAGTACTTC. It codes for CASSPRQGRPDQETQYF.

This clonotype was recorded many times. The chain combines TRBV29-1 with TRBJ2-6; 8 positions match TRBD1. Losses at the gene ends were 6 bases for V and 2 bases for J; bases not matched to a gene: 15. The CDR3 has 18 residues. CDR1 and CDR2 (germline): SQVTM, ANQGSEA. This CDR3 reads CSVKEDRASSTGANVLTF. Written as DNA, the CDR3 is TGCAGCGTCAAGGAGGACAGGGCCTCGTCGACTGGGGCCAACGTCCTGACTTTC.

V is TRBV27 and J is TRBJ2-1; the D is unclear. Trimming left V 3 bases short and J 4 bases short, with 4 bases between. Germline V gene data show CDR1 as MNHEY and CDR2 as SMNVEV (reference sequence). CDR3 length equals 12 residues. The DNA for the CDR3 is TGTGCCAGCAGTTTCGGTTACAATGAGCAGTTCTTC. Translation: CASSFGYNEQFF.

Many counts were recorded for this clonotype. The chain is built from TRBV6-4 and TRBJ1-1, with a weak D call TRBD1 (5 bases). Germline V gene data show CDR1 as MRHNA and CDR2 as SNTAGT. This CDR3 region has 14 residues. The germline V and J ends were trimmed by 3 bases and 1 base, with 9 bases remaining between them. CDR3 loop: CASSESGSNTEAFF. The CDR3 coding sequence is TGTGCCAGCAGTGAATCAGGGTCGAACACTGAAGCTTTCTTT.

This clonotype turned up a few times. The chain links TRBV6-5 to TRBJ1-2; D ambiguous. The CDR3 covers 14 residues. V was pared by 1 base and J by 7 bases, with 13 bases between. CDR1 is MNHEY, CDR2 SVGAGI, per germline. The CDR3 region has the DNA TGTGCCAGCAGTTACTACGACAAAGGGCCTGGCTACACCTTC. Translation gives CASSYYDKGPGYTF.

The V and J genes are TRBV7-6 and TRBJ1-5; D not certain. The V gene lost 1 base and the J gene lost 5 bases, with 15 bases spanning the gap. CDR1 is SGHVS, CDR2 FNYEAQ, per germline. The CDR3 length is 16 residues. In nucleotides, the CDR3 is TGTGCCAGCAGCTTAGGTTTTAGTCAGGCCGATCAGCCCCAGCATTTT. Its protein is CASSLGFSQADQPQHF.